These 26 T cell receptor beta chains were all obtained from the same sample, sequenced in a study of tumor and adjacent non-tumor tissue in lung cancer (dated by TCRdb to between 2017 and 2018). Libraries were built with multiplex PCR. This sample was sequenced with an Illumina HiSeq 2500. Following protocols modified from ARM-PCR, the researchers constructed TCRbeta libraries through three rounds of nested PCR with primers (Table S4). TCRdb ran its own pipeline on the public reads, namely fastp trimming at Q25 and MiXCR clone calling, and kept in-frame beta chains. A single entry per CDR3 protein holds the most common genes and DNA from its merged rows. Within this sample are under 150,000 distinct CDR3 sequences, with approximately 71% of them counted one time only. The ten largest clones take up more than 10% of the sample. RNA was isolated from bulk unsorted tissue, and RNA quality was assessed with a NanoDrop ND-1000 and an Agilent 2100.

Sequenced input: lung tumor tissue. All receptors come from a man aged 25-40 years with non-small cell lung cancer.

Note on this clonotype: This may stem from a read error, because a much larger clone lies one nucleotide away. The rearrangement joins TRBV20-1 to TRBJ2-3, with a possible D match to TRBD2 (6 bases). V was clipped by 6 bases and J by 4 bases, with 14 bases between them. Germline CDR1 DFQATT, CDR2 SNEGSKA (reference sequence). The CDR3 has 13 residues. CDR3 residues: CSAPSGYSDTQYF. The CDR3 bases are TGCAGTGCACCGAGCGGGTACTCAGATACGCAGTATTTT.

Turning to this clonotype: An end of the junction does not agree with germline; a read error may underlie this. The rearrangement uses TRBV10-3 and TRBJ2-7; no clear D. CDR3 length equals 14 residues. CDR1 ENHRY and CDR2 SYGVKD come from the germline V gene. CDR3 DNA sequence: TGTACCATCAGTGAGTCGGCTACCGCCTACGAGCAGTATTTC. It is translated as CTISESATAYEQYF.

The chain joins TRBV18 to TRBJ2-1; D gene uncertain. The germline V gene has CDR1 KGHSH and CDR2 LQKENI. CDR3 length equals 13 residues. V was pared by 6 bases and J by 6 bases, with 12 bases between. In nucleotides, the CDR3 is TGTGCCAGCTCGCCAAACCAGTTCAATGAGCAGTTCTTC. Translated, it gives CASSPNQFNEQFF.

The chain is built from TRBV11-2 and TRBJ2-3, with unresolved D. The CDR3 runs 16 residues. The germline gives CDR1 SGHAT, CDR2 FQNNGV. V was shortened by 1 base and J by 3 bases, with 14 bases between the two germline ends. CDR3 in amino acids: CASSLGSARSTDTQYF. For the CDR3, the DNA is TGTGCCAGCAGCTTAGGGTCAGCGAGGAGTACAGATACGCAGTATTTT.

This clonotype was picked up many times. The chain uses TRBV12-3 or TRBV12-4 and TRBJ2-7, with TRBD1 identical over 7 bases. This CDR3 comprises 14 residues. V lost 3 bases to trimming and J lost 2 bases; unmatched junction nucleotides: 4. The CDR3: CASSFQGDTYEQYF. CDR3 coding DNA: TGTGCCAGCAGTTTTCAGGGGGACACCTACGAGCAGTACTTC.

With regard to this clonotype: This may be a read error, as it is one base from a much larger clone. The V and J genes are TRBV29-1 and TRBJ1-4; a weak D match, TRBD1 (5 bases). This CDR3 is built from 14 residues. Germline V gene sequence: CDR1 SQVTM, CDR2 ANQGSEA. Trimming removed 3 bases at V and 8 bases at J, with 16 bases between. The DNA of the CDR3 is TGCAGCGTTGATGCGGGGGGGTCTGGGGAAAAACTGTTTTTT. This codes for CSVDAGGSGEKLFF.

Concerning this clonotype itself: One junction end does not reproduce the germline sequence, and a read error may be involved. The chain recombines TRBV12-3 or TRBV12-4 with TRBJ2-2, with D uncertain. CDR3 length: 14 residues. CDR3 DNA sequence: TGTGCCGGCAGTATCCAGACGAACACCGGGGAGCTGTTTTTT. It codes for CAGSIQTNTGELFF.

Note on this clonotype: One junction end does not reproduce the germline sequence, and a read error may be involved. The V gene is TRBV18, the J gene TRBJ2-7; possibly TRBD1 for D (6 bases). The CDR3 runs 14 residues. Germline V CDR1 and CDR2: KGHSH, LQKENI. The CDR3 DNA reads TGTGCCAGTTCACCCTATACAGGGTACGACGAGCAGTACTTC. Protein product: CASSPYTGYDEQYF.

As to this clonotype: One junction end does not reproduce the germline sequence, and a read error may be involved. CDR3 sequence reads: CANSQGVQANTQHF. CDR3 bases: TGCGCCAACAGCCAAGGAGTACAGGCGAATACCCAGCATTTT. The V and J genes are TRBV4-3 and TRBJ1-5; tentatively, D is TRBD1 (5 bases). The germline V gene encodes CDR1 LGHNA and CDR2 YSLEER. This CDR3 is built from 14 residues.

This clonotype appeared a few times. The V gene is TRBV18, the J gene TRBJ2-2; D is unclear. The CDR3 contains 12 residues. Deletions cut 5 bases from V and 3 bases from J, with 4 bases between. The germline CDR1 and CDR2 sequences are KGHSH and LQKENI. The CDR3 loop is CASSTYTGELFF. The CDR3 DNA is TGTGCCAGCTCAACATACACCGGGGAGCTGTTTTTT.

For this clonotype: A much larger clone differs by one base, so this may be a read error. The CDR3 nucleotides read TGCAGCGTTGATGGGACAGCATCGGGGGAGCAGTACTTC. Residues: CSVDGTASGEQYF. V and J are TRBV29-1 and TRBJ2-7; 7 bases are shared with TRBD1. J was trimmed by 7 bases and V by 3 bases; bases with no gene match: 9. The V gene's germline CDR1 is SQVTM and CDR2 ANQGSEA. The length of the CDR3 is 13 residues.

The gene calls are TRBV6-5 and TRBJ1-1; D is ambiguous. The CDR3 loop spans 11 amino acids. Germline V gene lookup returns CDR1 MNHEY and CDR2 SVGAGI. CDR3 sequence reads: CTNGRYTEAFF. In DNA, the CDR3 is TGTACCAACGGAAGGTACACTGAAGCTTTCTTT.

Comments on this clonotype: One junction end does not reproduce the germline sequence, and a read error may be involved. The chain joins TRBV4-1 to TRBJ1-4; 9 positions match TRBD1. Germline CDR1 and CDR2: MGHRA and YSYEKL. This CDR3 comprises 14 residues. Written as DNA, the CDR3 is TGCGCCAGCAGTATCGGGACAGGGCGTGAAAAACTGTTCTTT. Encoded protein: CASSIGTGREKLFF.

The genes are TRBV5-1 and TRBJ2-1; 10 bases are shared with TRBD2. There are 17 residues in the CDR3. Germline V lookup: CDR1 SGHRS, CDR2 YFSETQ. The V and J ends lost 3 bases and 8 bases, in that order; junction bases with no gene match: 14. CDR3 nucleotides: TGCGCCAGCAGCTCCTACGGACTAGCGGACCAGGTCTATGAGCAGTTCTTC. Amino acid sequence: CASSSYGLADQVYEQFF.

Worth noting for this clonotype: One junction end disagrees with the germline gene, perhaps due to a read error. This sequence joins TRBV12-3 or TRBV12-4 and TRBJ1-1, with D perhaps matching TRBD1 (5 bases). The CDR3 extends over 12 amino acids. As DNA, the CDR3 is TGTCCCAGCAGCCCCGGGACCGCTGAAGCTTTCTTT. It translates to CPSSPGTAEAFF.

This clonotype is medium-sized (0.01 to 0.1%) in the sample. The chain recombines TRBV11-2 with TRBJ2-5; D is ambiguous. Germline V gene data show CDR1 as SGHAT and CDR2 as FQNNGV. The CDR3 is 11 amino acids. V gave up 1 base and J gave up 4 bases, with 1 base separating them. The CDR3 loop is CASSLGETQYF. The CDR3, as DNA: TGTGCCAGCAGCTTAGGAGAGACCCAGTACTTC.

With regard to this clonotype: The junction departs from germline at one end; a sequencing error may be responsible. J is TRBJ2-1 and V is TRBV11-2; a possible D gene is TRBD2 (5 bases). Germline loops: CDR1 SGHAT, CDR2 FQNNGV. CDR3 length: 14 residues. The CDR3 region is CASSSSGSNNEQFF. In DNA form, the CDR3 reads TGTGCCAGCAGCTCCTCGGGAAGTAACAATGAGCAATTCTTC.

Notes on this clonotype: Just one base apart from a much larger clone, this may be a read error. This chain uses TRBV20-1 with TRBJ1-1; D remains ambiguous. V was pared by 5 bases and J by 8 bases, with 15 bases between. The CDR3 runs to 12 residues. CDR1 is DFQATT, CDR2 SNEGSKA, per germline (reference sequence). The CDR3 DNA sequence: TGCAGTGCTTTGTGTGGGGAAGGGGAAGCTTTCTTT. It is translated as CSALCGEGEAFF.

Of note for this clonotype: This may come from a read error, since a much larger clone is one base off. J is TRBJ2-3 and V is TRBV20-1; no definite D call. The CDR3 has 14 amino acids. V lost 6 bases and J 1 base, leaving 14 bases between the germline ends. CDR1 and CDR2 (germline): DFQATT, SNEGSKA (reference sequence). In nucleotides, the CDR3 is TGCAGTGCCGCCATTGCTAGGGGCACAGATACGCAGTATTTT. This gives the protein CSAAIARGTDTQYF.

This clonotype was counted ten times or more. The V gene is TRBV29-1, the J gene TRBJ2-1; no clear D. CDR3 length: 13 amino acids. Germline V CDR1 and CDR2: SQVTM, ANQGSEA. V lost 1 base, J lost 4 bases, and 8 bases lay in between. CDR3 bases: TGCAGCGTTGAAGGGCGCGGATACAATGAGCAGTTCTTC. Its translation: CSVEGRGYNEQFF.

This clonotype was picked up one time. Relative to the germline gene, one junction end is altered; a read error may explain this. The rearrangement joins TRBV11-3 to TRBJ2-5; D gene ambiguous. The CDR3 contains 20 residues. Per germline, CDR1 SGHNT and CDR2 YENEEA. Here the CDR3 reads CASSLFSRLSRAAREETQYF. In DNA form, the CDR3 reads TGTGCCAGCAGCTTATTCTCCAGGCTCAGTCGGGCAGCAAGAGAAGAGACTCAGTACTTC.

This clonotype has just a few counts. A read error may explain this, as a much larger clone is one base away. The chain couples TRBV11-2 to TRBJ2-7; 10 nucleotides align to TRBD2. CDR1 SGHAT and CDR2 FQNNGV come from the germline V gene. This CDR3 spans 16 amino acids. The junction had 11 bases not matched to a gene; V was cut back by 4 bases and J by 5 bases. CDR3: CASSSHSGRRAHEQYF. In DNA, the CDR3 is TGTGCCAGCAGCTCCCATAGCGGGAGGAGAGCCCACGAGCAGTACTTC.

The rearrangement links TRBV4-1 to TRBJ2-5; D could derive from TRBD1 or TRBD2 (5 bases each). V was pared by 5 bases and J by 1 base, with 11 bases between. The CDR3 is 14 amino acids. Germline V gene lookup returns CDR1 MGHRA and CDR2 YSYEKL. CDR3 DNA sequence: TGCGCCAGCAGCATCCCCGGGACCCAAGAGACCCAGTACTTC. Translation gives CASSIPGTQETQYF.

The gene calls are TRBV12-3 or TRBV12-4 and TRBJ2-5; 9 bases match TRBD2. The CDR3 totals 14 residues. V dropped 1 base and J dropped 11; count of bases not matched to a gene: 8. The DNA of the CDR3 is TGTGCCAGCAGTTTAGGCGGGGGGGCTGAGAAGCAGTACTTC. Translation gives CASSLGGGAEKQYF.

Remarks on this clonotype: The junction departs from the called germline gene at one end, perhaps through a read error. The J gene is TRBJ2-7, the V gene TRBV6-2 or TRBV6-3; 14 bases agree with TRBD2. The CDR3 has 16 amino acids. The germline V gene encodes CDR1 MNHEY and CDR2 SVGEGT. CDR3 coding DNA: TGTGCCAACAGGGGGACTAGCGGGAGCAATTACTACGAACAGTACTTC. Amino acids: CANRGTSGSNYYEQYF.

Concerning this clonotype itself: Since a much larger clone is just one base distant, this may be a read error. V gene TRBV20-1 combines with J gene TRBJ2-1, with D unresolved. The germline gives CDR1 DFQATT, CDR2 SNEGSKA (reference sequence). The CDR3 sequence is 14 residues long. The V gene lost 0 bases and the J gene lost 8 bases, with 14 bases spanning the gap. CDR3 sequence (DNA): TGCAGTGCTAGAGATAGGGCAGGTGGCGATGAGCAGTTCTTC. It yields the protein CSARDRAGGDEQFF.